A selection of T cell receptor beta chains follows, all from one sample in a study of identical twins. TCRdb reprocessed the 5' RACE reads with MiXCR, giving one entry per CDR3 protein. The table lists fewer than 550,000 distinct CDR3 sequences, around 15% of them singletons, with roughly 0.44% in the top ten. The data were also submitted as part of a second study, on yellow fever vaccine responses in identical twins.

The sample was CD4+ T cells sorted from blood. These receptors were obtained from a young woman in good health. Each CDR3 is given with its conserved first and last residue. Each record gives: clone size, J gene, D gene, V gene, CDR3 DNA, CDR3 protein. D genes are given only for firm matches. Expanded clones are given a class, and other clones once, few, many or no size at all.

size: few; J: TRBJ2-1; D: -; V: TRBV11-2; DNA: TGTGCCAGCAGCGCCCGGGTCGATGCCGCCTACAATGAGCAGTTCTTC; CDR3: CASSARVDAAYNEQFF
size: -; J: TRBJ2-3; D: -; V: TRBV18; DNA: TGTGCCAGCTCACCACCTTCCAGGGGGAGGAGGACAGATACGCAGTATTTT; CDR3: CASSPPSRGRRTDTQYF
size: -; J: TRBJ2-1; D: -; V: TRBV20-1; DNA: TGCAGTGCTAGGGTCCCTGGCAATGAGCAGTTCTTC; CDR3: CSARVPGNEQFF
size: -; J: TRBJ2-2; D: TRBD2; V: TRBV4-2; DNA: TGTGCCAGCAGCCAATGGGCGGGGGGGCTCCGGAGTGGGGAGCTGTTTTTT; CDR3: CASSQWAGGLRSGELFF
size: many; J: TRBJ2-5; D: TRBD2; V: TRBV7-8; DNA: TGTGCCAGCAGGGGACTAGCGGGGGCGGAGACCCAGTACTTC; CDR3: CASRGLAGAETQYF
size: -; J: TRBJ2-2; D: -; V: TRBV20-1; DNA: TGCAGTGCTAGAGAAGGGGTCGGCACCGGGGAGCTGTTTTTT; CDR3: CSAREGVGTGELFF
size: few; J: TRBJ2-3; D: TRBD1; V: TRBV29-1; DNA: TGCAGCGCCTACCGGGACAGGGGCACAGATACGCAGTATTTT; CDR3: CSAYRDRGTDTQYF
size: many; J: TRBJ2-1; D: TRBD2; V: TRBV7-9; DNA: TGTGCCAGCAGCTTAGGGACTAGCTCTAAATGGGAGCAGTTCTTC; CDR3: CASSLGTSSKWEQFF
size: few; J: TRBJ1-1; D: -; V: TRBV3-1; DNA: TGTGCCAGCAGCCAAGGCAGAATCATGAACACTGAAGCTTTCTTT; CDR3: CASSQGRIMNTEAFF
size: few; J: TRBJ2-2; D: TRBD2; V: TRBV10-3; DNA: TGTGCCATCAGTGAGCGAGCGGGGGGACCCACCGGGGAGCTGTTTTTT; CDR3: CAISERAGGPTGELFF
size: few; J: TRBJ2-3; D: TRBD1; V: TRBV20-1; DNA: TGCAGTGCTAATGACAGGGGAGGCACAGATACGCAGTATTTT; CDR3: CSANDRGGTDTQYF
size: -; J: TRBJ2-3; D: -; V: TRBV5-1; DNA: TGCGCCAGCAGCCCCATCGGGCGACTCAGCACAGATACGCAGTATTTT; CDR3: CASSPIGRLSTDTQYF
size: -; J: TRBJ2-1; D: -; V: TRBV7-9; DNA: TGTGCCAGCAGCTCCCCAGGGAATGAGCAGTTCTTC; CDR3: CASSSPGNEQFF
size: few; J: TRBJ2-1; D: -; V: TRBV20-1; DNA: TGCAGTGCTAGAGTAGGAGATGAGCAGTTCTTC; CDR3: CSARVGDEQFF
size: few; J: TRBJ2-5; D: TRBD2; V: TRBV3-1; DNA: TGTGCCAGCAGCCAGGCTAGCGGGGGGCCGACCCAGTACTTC; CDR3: CASSQASGGPTQYF
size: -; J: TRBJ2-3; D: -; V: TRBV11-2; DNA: TGTGCCAGCAGCCAGGGGAGCGGCAGCACAGATACGCAGTATTTT; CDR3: CASSQGSGSTDTQYF
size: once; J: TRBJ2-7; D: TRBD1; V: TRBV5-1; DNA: TGCGCCAGCAGCTCAGGGACAGGGAGATTCTACGAGCAGTACTTC; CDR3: CASSSGTGRFYEQYF
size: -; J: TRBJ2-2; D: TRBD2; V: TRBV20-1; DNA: TGCAGTGCCCCCCTCCGGGGGGTCGACGGGAACGGGGAGCTGTTTTTT; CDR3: CSAPLRGVDGNGELFF
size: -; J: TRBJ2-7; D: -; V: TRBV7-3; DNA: TGTGCCAGCAGCCCCTTTCGGGCTGGGGAGCAGTACTTC; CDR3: CASSPFRAGEQYF
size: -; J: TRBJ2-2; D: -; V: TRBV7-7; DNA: TGTGCCAGCAGCTCGGACTTAGTTGGGGAGCTGTTTTTT; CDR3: CASSSDLVGELFF
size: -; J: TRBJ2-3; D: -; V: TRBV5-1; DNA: TGCGCCAGCAGCTTGGGAGCGTTCACAGATACGCAGTATTTT; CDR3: CASSLGAFTDTQYF
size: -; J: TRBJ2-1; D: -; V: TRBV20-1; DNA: TGCAGTGCTAGAGATTGGCAGTTTTGGGATGAGCAGTTCTTC; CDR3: CSARDWQFWDEQFF
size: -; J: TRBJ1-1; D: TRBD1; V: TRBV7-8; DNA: TGTGCCAGCAGCTTAGGACAGGGGAGGATCACTGAAGCTTTCTTT; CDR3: CASSLGQGRITEAFF
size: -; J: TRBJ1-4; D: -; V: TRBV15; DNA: TGTGCCACCAGCAGTCTTGGGGGAATGGGTGAAAAACTGTTTTTT; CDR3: CATSSLGGMGEKLFF
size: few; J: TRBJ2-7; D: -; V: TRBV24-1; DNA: TGTGCCACCAGTGACCGACTCGGTTACGAGCAGTACTTC; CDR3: CATSDRLGYEQYF
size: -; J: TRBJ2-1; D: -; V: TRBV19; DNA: TGTGCCAGTACCCCCAGGGCGCTCGGGGGAGCGACCTACAATGAGCAGTTCTTC; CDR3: CASTPRALGGATYNEQFF
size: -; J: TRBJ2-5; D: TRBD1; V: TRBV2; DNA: TGTGCCAGCGACAGGGACGAGACCCAGTACTTC; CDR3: CASDRDETQYF